This T cell receptor beta chain was documented in a study of OX40 agonist ivuxolimab in advanced cancers. The V segment lost 1 base and the J segment 7 bases; nucleotides outside the gene matches: 9. The CDR3 totals 16 residues. Germline V lookup: CDR1 MGHRA, CDR2 YSYEKL. Repertoires were generated with immunoSEQ multiplex PCR, while TCRdb's copy carries only in-frame clones and drops some. The sample has roughly 46,000 clones; roughly 90% are singletons. The gene calls are TRBV4-1 and TRBJ2-5, with 10 positions matching TRBD2. Material: CD4+ or CD8+ T cells sorted from blood, obtained in a trial of the OX40 agonist ivuxolimab. The receptor's source is an adult with an advanced solid tumor such as melanoma, head and neck, liver or kidney cancer. The CDR3 region has the DNA TGCGCCAGCAGCCAAGGGCTAGCGGGGGCCGAGGTGACCCAGTACTTC. It is translated as CASSQGLAGAEVTQYF.